This T cell receptor (beta chain) comes out of a study of blood T cell repertoires in COVID-19. About the research overall: Samples taken during acute and convalescent COVID-19 were collected in the United States, Italy and Spain. The analysed material was cDNA or gDNA that came from T cells, B-cell-depleted T cells, or PBMCs.

Original methodology: Estimated nucleated cell counts came from reference gene primer amplification. Method: immunoSEQ multiplex PCR; TCRdb's copy keeps in-frame clones and lacks some. V and J calls and clone size are as listed in that table; D and trimming were resolved from the DNA. The sample has about 310,000 clones; around 86% are singletons. The CDR3 covers 15 residues. Looked up from germline, CDR1 is SGHTA and CDR2 is FQGTGA. J was trimmed by 0 bases and V by 6 bases; bases with no gene match: 5. Specimen: peripheral blood. The sequence came from a man aged 70-80 years with acute or convalescent COVID-19. The gene calls are TRBV7-3 and TRBJ2-3; 8 bases align to TRBD2. The CDR3 here is CASSLGGASTDTQYF. As DNA, the CDR3 is TGTGCCAGCAGTCTCGGGGGGGCTAGCACAGATACGCAGTATTTT.